This T cell receptor (beta chain) was documented in a study of T cell repertoires in cytomegalovirus infection. On this clonotype: Antigen specificity is unknown.

One entry per CDR3 protein results from TCRdb running MiXCR on the reads. The repertoire holds 700,000 to 950,000 distinct CDR3 sequences, with 32% as singletons. Trimming left V 4 bases short and J 6 bases short, with 9 bases between. This CDR3 spans 12 amino acids. Germline V lookup: CDR1 PRHDT, CDR2 FYEKMQ (reference sequence). The material was cultured CD8+ T cells from PBMCs, obtained from culture after CMV antigen stimulation. The receptor was isolated from a human donor in good health (CMV status not recorded). Some clones in this sample may be carry-over from other donors' samples. This chain joins TRBV13 and TRBJ1-1; no reliable D call. The CDR3 region is CASSSGIAEAFF. CDR3 DNA: TGTGCCAGCAGCTCGGGGATCGCTGAAGCTTTCTTT.